What follows are 27 T cell receptor beta chains derived from one specimen sequenced in a study of response to subunit inactivated influenza vaccine (dated by TCRdb to the late 2010s). The library was prepared using RT-PCR. The sample was run on an Illumina HiSeq 2500. TCRdb reanalyzed the raw reads on its own, using fastp at Q25 for trimming and MiXCR for clone calling, and kept in-frame beta chains. Each CDR3 protein gets just one entry, which takes the most common genes and DNA from the rows behind it. For this sample there are about 650,000 distinct CDR3 sequences; less than 15% appear just once. The top ten hold about 7.6% of the sample. Sequenced material: PBMCs from blood, taken about 14 days before vaccination. These receptors were taken from a man aged 50-59 years who received an inactivated influenza vaccine. Donor details come from another sample of the same person, matched by shared clones.

This clonotype was counted ten times or more. The chain joins TRBV5-1 to TRBJ1-1; D is perhaps TRBD1 (5 bases). Germline V gene sequence: CDR1 SGHRS, CDR2 YFSETQ. Trimming stripped 4 bases from V and 10 bases from J, with 20 bases between. This CDR3 is built from 14 residues. CDR3 in DNA: TGCGCCAGCAGCGCCGCCGGCAGGGAGAGTCGAGCTTTCTTT. The encoded protein is CASSAAGRESRAFF.

This clonotype was seen at least ten times. In nucleotides, the CDR3 is TGTGCCAGCAGTTTCACAGACTATGGCTACACCTTC. Translation: CASSFTDYGYTF. The chain is built from TRBV12-3 or TRBV12-4 and TRBJ1-2; the D is unclear. The CDR3 sequence is 12 residues long. Trimming cost V 3 bases and J 3 bases, with 5 bases left between them.

This clonotype came up a few times. The V gene is TRBV30, the J gene TRBJ2-1; D is unclear. The CDR3 consists of 11 residues. Germline V gene data show CDR1 as GTSNPN and CDR2 as SVGIG (reference sequence). V lost 2 bases and J 6 bases, leaving 5 bases between the germline ends. CDR3 region: CAWSRVNEQFF. CDR3 nucleotides: TGTGCCTGGAGTAGGGTCAATGAGCAGTTCTTC. The whole variable domain, filled in from reference TRBV30 and TRBJ2-1, reads SQTIHQWPATLVQPVGSPLSLECTVEGTSNPNLYWYRQAAGRGLQLLFYSVGIGQISSEVPQNLSASRPQDRQFILSSKKLLLSDSGFYLCAWSRVNEQFFGPGTRLTVL.

The chain carries TRBV4-2 and TRBJ2-1, with D perhaps given as TRBD1 or TRBD2 (5 bases each). The ends were cut back, 5 bases at V and 0 bases at J, with 14 bases in the middle. The CDR3 sequence is 16 residues long. CDR1 LGHNA and CDR2 YNFKEQ come from the germline V gene. The CDR3 loop reads CASSYGTPSSYNEQFF. The DNA for the CDR3 is TGTGCCAGCAGCTACGGGACCCCAAGCTCCTACAATGAGCAGTTCTTC.

V is TRBV12-3 or TRBV12-4 and J is TRBJ2-7; 9 bases align to TRBD2. The J segment lost 7 bases and the V segment lost 7 bases, leaving 11 bases of the junction unmatched. CDR3 size: 14 residues. DNA of the CDR3: TGTGCCAGCACCTATTCTGCGGGAGGGAGAGAGCAGTACTTC. It yields the protein CASTYSAGGREQYF.

This clonotype was seen more than once but under ten times. The CDR3 sequence is CASSEYNTGGETQYF. CDR3 sequence (DNA): TGTGCCAGCAGTGAATATAACACAGGGGGAGAGACCCAGTACTTC. The chain uses TRBV25-1 and TRBJ2-5; 8 bases match TRBD1. This CDR3 is 15 amino acids long. With V trimmed by 0 bases and J by 4 bases, 4 bases remained unmatched. CDR1 is MGHDK and CDR2 is SYGVNS in the germline V gene.

The chain employs TRBV11-1 and TRBJ1-1; 8 bases match TRBD1. Germline CDR1 reads SGHAT; CDR2 reads FQDESV (reference sequence). V shed 2 bases and J 1 base; nucleotides not matched to a gene: 3. The CDR3 runs 15 residues. The chain's CDR3 is CASSLTGQANTEAFF. The CDR3 DNA reads TGTGCCAGCAGCTTAACGGGACAGGCGAACACTGAAGCTTTCTTT.

This clonotype was counted a few times. This sequence joins TRBV3-1 and TRBJ1-1; D ambiguous. Germline lookup yields CDR1 LGHDT and CDR2 YNNKEL (reference sequence). The CDR3 extends over 13 amino acids. Trimming cost V 3 bases and J 11 bases, with 16 bases left between them. CDR3 DNA: TGTGCCAGCAGCCATCGCGCCGACATCGTGGCTTTCTTT. Its translation is CASSHRADIVAFF. Full variable domain (remainder filled in from reference TRBV3-1 and TRBJ1-1): DTAVSQTPKYLVTQMGNDKSIKCEQNLGHDTMYWYKQDSKKFLKIMFSYNNKELIINETVPNRFSPKSPDKAHLNLHINSLELGDSAVYFCASSHRADIVAFFGQGTRLTVV.

V gene TRBV20-1 combines with J gene TRBJ2-1; TRBD2 might be the D (5 bases). In germline, CDR1 is DFQATT, CDR2 SNEGSKA (reference sequence). This CDR3 has 13 residues. V lost 1 base and J lost 9, with 13 bases in between. For the CDR3, the DNA is TGCAGTGCTAGAGCCCCCCAGGCGGGTGAGCAGTTCTTC. It is translated as CSARAPQAGEQFF.

This clonotype was picked up many times. The CDR3 loop is CSARLAGGTDTQYF. CDR3 DNA: TGCAGTGCTAGGTTAGCGGGGGGCACAGATACGCAGTATTTT. The gene calls are TRBV20-1 and TRBJ2-3, with 9 positions matching TRBD2. Trimming cost V 3 bases and J 1 base; bases outside gene matches: 2. The germline V gene has CDR1 DFQATT and CDR2 SNEGSKA (reference sequence). The CDR3 covers 14 residues.

The chain has TRBV28 and TRBJ2-5; the D gene is possibly TRBD1 (7 bases). Germline V gene sequence: CDR1 MDHEN, CDR2 SYDVKM. Trimming pared 4 bases from V and 1 base from J, leaving 16 bases between. CDR3 size: 16 residues. The chain's CDR3 is CASSSPIRGAQETQYF. Here the CDR3 DNA reads TGTGCCAGCAGTTCCCCCATCAGGGGGGCCCAAGAGACCCAGTACTTC.

This sequence joins TRBV6-5 and TRBJ1-3; D remains unclear. The CDR3 runs 16 residues. Trimming removed 2 bases at V and 0 bases at J, with 11 bases between. Looked up from germline, CDR1 is MNHEY and CDR2 is SVGAGI. Here the CDR3 reads CASSYGVHNSGNTIYF. The CDR3 DNA reads as TGTGCCAGCAGTTACGGAGTGCACAACTCTGGAAACACCATATATTTT.

This clonotype was counted only a few times. The CDR3 nucleotides read TGTGCCAGCAGGGAATCCGGGACTGCAGAAGCTTTCTTT. This codes for CASRESGTAEAFF. The V gene is TRBV2, the J gene TRBJ1-1, with a possible D match to TRBD1 (5 bases). The CDR3 is made up of 13 amino acids. V lost 6 bases and J 8 bases, leaving 16 bases between the germline ends. Per the germline V gene, CDR1 is SNHLY and CDR2 is FYNNEI.

The rearrangement uses TRBV6-2 or TRBV6-3 and TRBJ2-2; 14 nucleotides agree with TRBD2. Germline CDR1 reads MNHEY; CDR2 reads SVGEGT. The junction had 2 bases not matched to a gene; V was cut back by 4 bases and J by 4 bases. CDR3 length: 16 residues. DNA for the CDR3: TGTGCCAGCAGTTTGGGACTAGCGGGAGCCACCGGGGAGCTGTTTTTT. This codes for CASSLGLAGATGELFF.

This clonotype was detected ten times or more. The chain carries TRBV10-3 and TRBJ2-2, with D perhaps matching TRBD1 or TRBD2 (5 bases each). CDR1 is ENHRY, CDR2 SYGVKD, per germline. The V and J ends lost 4 bases and 6 bases respectively, with 15 bases between them. The CDR3 is 15 amino acids. The CDR3 protein is CAISASGTGAGELFF. The CDR3, as DNA: TGTGCCATCAGTGCCTCCGGGACCGGGGCCGGGGAGCTGTTTTTT.

This chain joins TRBV27 and TRBJ1-1; D unclear. V was trimmed by 3 bases and J by 1 base, leaving 9 bases between them. From germline, CDR1 is MNHEY and CDR2 SMNVEV (reference sequence). CDR3 length: 14 residues. The CDR3 region is CASSFRHGNTEAFF. CDR3 in DNA: TGTGCCAGCAGTTTTCGACACGGGAACACTGAAGCTTTCTTT.

The chain employs TRBV14 and TRBJ2-3; tentatively, D is TRBD2 (5 bases). Deletions cut 4 bases from V and 4 bases from J, with 21 bases between. CDR3 length: 17 amino acids. CDR1 SGHDN and CDR2 FVKESK come from the germline V gene. Here the CDR3 reads CASSPRVVRVFADTQYF. DNA of the CDR3: TGTGCCAGCAGCCCCCGAGTTGTGAGGGTCTTCGCAGATACGCAGTATTTT.

The chain employs TRBV20-1 and TRBJ2-5; 9 positions agree with TRBD2. Germline assignment: CDR1 DFQATT and CDR2 SNEGSKA (reference sequence). J gave up 4 bases and V 6 bases, and 6 bases lay outside the gene matches. There are 13 residues in the CDR3. The CDR3 DNA reads TGCAGTGCAGCGGGGGGAGGGGGAGAGACCCAGTACTTC. As protein: CSAAGGGGETQYF.

This clonotype was observed once. V gene TRBV30 combines with J gene TRBJ2-5; 9 positions agree with TRBD1. Germline CDR1 reads GTSNPN; CDR2 reads SVGIG (reference sequence). This CDR3 has 14 residues. The V gene end was trimmed by 2 bases and the J gene end by 4 bases; junction bases not matched to a gene: 5. The CDR3 protein is CAWSLQGAGETQYF. DNA for the CDR3: TGTGCCTGGAGTCTACAGGGGGCAGGAGAGACCCAGTACTTC.

The chain carries TRBV4-3 and TRBJ1-2; possible D gene TRBD1, 5 bases. The CDR3 is 13 amino acids. Germline CDR1 and CDR2: LGHNA and YSLEER. Trimming took 5 bases from V and 3 from J, leaving 10 bases between them. CDR3 DNA: TGCGCCAGCAGCTACCAGGGCCACTATGGCTACACCTTC. Its translation is CASSYQGHYGYTF.

The chain employs TRBV20-1 and TRBJ2-5, with 7 bases that match TRBD2. J gave up 5 bases and V 5 bases, and 8 bases lay outside the gene matches. Per germline, CDR1 DFQATT and CDR2 SNEGSKA (reference sequence). The CDR3 spans 13 residues. In DNA, the CDR3 is TGCAGTGCTCCCACCGCGGGGGTTGAGACCCAGTACTTC. Its translation is CSAPTAGVETQYF.

The DNA for the CDR3 is TGTGCCAGCAGCGCCCAGGGAAGGTACCAAGAGACCCAGTACTTC. This gives the protein CASSAQGRYQETQYF. The chain links TRBV9 to TRBJ2-5, with D tentatively TRBD1 (5 bases). Trimming removed 3 bases from V and 0 bases from J, with 12 bases in between. The CDR3 extends over 15 amino acids. CDR1 SGDLS and CDR2 YYNGEE come from the germline V gene.

This clonotype was observed many times. The chain joins TRBV7-9 to TRBJ2-1, with 10 bases matching TRBD2. This CDR3 is built from 17 residues. Germline V gives CDR1 SEHNR, CDR2 FQNEAQ (reference sequence). J gave up 7 bases and V 3 bases, and 12 bases lay outside the gene matches. The CDR3 spells CASSLPRRLAGENEQFF. CDR3 DNA sequence: TGTGCCAGCAGCTTGCCCCGAAGGCTAGCGGGAGAAAATGAGCAGTTCTTC.

The chain combines TRBV7-6 with TRBJ2-7; no definite D call. CDR1 and CDR2 from the germline V gene are SGHVS and FNYEAQ. Trimming stripped 4 bases from V and 6 bases from J, with 16 bases between. The CDR3 is made up of 14 amino acids. CDR3 DNA sequence: TGTGCCAGCAGCTACCGGGTCTCAGGCGTCGAGCAGTACTTC. Amino acids: CASSYRVSGVEQYF. Complete variable domain (other parts from reference TRBV7-6 and TRBJ2-7): GAGVSQSPRYKVTKRGQDVALRCDPISGHVSLYWYRQALGQGPEFLTYFNYEAQQDKSGLPNDRFSAERPEGSISTLTIQRTEQRDSAMYRCASSYRVSGVEQYFGPGTRLTVT.

The chain combines TRBV15 with TRBJ2-7; D is uncertain. Germline V CDR1 and CDR2: LNHNV, YYDKDF (reference sequence). The V end was cut by 0 bases, the J end by 2 bases, with 5 bases between. The CDR3 spans 13 residues. CDR3 in amino acids: CATSRDYTYEQYF. The CDR3 DNA is TGTGCCACCAGCAGAGATTACACCTACGAGCAGTACTTC.

The CDR3 sequence: CASSPPGQGAREQYF. CDR3 coding DNA: TGTGCCAGCTCACCACCGGGACAGGGGGCCAGGGAGCAGTACTTC. The chain recombines TRBV18 with TRBJ2-7, with TRBD1 matching 12 bases. CDR3 size: 15 residues. V was pared by 0 bases and J by 7 bases, with 4 bases of the junction left unmatched. Germline V gene sequence: CDR1 KGHSH, CDR2 LQKENI.

This clonotype was counted a few times. This rearrangement joins TRBV4-2 to TRBJ2-5, with TRBD1 matching 7 bases. There are 14 residues in the CDR3. J gave up 0 bases and V 3 bases, and 1 base lay outside the gene matches. Germline CDR1 LGHNA, CDR2 YNFKEQ. The CDR3: CASSQGQYQETQYF. CDR3 bases: TGTGCCAGCAGCCAGGGACAGTACCAAGAGACCCAGTACTTC.